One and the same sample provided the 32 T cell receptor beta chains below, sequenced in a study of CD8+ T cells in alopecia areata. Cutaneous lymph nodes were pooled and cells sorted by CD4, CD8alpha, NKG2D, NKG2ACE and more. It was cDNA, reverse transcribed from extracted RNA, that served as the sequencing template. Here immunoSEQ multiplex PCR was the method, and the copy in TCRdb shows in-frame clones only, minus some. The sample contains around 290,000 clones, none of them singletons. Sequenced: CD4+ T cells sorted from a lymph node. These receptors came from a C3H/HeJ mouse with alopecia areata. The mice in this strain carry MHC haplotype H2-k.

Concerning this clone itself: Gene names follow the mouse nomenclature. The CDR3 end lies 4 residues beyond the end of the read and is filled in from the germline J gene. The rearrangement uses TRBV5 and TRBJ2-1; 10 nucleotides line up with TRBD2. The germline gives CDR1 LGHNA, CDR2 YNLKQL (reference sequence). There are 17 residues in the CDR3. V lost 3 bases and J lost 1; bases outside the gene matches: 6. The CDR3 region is CASSHPGLGENYAEQFF. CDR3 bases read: TGTGCCAGCAGCCACCCCGGACTGGGGGAAAACTATGCT.

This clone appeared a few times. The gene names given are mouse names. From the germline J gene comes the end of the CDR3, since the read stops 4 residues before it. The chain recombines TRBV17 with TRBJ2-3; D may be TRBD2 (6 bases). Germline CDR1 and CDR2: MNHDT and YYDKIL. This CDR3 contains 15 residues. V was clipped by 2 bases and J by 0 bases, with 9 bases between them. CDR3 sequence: CASSRWTASAETLYF. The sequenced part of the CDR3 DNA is TGTGCTAGCAGTAGATGGACTGCTAGTGCAGAA.

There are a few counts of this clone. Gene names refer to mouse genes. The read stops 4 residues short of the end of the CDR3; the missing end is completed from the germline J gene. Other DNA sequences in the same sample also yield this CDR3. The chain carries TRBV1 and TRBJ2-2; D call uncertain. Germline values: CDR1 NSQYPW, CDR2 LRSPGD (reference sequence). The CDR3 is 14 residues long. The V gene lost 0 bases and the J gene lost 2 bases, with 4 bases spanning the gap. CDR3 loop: CTCSAEGNTGQLYF. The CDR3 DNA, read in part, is TGCACCTGCAGTGCAGAAGGGAACACCGGG.

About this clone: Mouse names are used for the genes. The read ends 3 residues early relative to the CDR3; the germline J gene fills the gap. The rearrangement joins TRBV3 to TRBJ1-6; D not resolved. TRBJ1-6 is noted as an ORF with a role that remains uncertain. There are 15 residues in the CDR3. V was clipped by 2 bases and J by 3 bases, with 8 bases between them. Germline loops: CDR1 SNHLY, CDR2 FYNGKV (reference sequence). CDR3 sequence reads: CASSLRQNYNSPLYF. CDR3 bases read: TGTGCCAGCAGCTTAAGACAAAACTATAATTCGCCC.

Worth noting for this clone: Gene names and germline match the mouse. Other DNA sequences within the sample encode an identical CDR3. The CDR3 here is CASSQDRGTYEQYF. CDR3 DNA, as far as it was read: TGTGCCAGCAGCCAGGACAGGGGGACTTAT. The chain is built from TRBV5 and TRBJ2-7, with 10 nucleotides matching TRBD1. The read gets to within 4 residues of the CDR3 end, and the germline J gene fills in the rest. Germline CDR1 reads LGHNA; CDR2 reads YNLKQL (reference sequence). The CDR3 runs 14 residues.

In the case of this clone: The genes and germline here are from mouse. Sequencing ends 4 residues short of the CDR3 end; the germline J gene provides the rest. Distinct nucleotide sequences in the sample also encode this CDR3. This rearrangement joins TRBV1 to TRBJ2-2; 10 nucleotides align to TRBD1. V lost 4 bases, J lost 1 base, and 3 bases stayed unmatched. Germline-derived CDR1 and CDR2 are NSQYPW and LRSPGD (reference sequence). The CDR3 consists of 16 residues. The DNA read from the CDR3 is TGCACCTGCAGTGGTGGGACAGGGGTAAACACCGGG. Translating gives CTCSGGTGVNTG. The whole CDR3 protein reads CTCSGGTGVNTGQLYF.

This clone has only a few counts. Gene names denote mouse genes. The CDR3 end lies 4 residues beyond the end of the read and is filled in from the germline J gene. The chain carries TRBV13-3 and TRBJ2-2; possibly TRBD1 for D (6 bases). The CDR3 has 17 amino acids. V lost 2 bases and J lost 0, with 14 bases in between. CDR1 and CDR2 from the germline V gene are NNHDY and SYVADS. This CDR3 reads CASSDPRGTTNTGQLYF. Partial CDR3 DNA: TGTGCCAGCAGTGACCCACGTGGGACAACAAACACCGGG.

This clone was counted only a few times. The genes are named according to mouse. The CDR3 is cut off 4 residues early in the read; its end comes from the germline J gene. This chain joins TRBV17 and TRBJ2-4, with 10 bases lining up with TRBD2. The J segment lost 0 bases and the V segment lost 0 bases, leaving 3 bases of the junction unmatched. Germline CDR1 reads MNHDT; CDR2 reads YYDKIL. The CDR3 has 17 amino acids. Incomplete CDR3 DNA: TGTGCTAGCAGTAGAGAGGGGACTGGGGAGAGTCAAAAC. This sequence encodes CASSREGTGESQN. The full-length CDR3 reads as CASSREGTGESQNTLYF.

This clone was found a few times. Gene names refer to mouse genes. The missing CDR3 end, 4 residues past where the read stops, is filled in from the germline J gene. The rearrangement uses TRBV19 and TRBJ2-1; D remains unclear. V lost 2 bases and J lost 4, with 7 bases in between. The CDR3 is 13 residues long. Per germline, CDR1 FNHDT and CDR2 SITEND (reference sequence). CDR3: CASSMTKYAEQFF. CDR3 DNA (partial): TGTGCCAGCAGTATGACAAAATATGCT.

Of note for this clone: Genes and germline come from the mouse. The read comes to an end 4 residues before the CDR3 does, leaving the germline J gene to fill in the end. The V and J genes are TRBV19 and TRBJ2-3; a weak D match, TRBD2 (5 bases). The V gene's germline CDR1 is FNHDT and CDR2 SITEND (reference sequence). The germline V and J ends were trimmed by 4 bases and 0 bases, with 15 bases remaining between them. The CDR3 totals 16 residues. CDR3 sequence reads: CASSLGLITSAETLYF. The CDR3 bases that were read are TGTGCCAGCAGTCTCGGACTAATAACTAGTGCAGAA.

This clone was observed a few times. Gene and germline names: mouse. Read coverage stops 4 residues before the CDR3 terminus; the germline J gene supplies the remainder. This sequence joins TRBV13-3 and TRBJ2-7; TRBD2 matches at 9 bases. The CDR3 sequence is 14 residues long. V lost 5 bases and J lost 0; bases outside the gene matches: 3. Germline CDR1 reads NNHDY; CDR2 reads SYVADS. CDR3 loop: CASSRLGVSYEQYF. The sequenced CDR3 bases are TGTGCCAGCAGCCGACTGGGGGTCTCCTAT.

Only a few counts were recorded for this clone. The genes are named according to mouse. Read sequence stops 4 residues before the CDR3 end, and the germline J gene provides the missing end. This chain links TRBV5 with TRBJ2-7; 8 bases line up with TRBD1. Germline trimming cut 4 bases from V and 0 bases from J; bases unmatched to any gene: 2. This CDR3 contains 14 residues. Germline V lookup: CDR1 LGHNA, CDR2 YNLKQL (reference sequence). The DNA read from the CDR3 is TGTGCCAGCAGCCGGGACAGGAGCTCCTAT. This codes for CASSRDRSSY. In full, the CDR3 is CASSRDRSSYEQYF.

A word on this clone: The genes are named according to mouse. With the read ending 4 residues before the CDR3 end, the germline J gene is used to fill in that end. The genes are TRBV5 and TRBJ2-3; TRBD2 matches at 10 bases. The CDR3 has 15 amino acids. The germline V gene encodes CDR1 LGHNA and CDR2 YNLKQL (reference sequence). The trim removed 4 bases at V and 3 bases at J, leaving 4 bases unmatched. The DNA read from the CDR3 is TGTGCCAGCAGCCTCCGGGACTGGGGCGCAGAA. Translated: CASSLRDWGAE. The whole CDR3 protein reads CASSLRDWGAETLYF.

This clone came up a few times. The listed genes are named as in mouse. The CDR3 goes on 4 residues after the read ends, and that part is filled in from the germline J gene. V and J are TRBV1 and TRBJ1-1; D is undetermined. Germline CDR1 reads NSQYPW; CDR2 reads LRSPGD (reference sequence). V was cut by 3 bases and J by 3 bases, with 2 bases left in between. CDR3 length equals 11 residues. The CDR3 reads CTCSAYTEVFF. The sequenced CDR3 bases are TGCACCTGCAGTGCCTACACA.

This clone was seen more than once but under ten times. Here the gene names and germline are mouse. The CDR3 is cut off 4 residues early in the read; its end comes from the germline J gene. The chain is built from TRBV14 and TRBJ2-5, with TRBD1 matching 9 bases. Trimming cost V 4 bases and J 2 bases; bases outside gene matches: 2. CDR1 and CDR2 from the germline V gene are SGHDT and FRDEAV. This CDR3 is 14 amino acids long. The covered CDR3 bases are TGTGCCAGCAGTAAACAGGGGGCCCAAGAC. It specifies CASSKQGAQD. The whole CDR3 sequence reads CASSKQGAQDTQYF.

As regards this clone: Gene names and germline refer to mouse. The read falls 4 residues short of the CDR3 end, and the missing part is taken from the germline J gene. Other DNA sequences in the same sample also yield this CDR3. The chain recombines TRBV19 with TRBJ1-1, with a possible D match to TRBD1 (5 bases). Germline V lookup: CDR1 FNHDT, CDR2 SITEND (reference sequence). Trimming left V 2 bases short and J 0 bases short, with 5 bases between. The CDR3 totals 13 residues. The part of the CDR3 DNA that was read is TGTGCCAGCAGTATGGGACAGAACACA. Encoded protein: CASSMGQNT. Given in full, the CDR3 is CASSMGQNTEVFF.

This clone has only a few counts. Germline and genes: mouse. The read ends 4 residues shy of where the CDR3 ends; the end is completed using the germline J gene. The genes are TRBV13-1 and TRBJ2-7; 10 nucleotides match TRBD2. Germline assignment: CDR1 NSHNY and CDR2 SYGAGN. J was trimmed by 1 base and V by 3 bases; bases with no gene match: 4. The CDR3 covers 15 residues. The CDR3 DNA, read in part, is TGTGCCAGCAGTGCAGACTGGGGGGAATCCTAT. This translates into CASSADWGESY. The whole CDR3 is CASSADWGESYEQYF.

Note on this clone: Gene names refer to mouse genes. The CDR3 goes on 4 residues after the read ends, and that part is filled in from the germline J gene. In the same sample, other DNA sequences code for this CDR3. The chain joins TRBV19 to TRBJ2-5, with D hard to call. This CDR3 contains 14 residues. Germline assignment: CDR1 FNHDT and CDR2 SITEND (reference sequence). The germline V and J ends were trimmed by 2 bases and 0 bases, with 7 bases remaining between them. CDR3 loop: CASSMRVNQDTQYF. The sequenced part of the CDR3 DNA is TGTGCCAGCAGTATGAGGGTCAACCAAGAC.

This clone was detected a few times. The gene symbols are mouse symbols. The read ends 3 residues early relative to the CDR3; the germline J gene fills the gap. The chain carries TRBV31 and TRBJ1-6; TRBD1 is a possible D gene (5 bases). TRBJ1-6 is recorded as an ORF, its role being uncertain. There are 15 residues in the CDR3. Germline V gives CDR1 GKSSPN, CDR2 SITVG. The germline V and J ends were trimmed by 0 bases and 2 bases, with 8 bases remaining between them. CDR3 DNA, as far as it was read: TGTGCCTGGAGTCTCGACAGAACCTATAATTCGCCC. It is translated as CAWSLDRTYNSP. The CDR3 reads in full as CAWSLDRTYNSPLYF.

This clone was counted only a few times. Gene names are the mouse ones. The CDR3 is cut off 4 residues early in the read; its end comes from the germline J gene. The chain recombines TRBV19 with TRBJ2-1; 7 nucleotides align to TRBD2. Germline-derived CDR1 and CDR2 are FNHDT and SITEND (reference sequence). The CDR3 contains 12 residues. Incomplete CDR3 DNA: TGTGCCAGCACCCTGGGGGAGACT. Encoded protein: CASTLGET. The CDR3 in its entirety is CASTLGETEQFF.

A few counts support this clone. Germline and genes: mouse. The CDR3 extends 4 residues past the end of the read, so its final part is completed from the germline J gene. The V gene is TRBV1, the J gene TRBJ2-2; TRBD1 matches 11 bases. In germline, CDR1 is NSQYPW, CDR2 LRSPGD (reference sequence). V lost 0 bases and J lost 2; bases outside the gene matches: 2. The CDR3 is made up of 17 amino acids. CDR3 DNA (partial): TGCACCTGCAGTGCAGATCGGGACAGGGGGAACACCGGG. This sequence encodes CTCSADRDRGNTG. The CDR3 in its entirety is CTCSADRDRGNTGQLYF.

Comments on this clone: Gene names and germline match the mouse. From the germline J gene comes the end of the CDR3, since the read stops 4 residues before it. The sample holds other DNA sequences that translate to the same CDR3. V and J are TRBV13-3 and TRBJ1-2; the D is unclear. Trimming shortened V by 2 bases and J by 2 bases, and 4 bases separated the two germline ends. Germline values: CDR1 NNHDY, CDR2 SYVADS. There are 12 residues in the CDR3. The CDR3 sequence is CASSDLNSDYTF. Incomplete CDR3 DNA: TGTGCCAGCAGTGACCTTAACTCC.

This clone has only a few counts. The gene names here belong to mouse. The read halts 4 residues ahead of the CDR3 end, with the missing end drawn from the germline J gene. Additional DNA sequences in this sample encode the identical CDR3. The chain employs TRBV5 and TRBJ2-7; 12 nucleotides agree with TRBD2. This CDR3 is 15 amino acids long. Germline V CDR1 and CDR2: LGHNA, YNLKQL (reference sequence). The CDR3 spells CASSQAGTGGYEQYF. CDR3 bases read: TGTGCCAGCAGCCAGGCCGGGACTGGGGGGTAT.

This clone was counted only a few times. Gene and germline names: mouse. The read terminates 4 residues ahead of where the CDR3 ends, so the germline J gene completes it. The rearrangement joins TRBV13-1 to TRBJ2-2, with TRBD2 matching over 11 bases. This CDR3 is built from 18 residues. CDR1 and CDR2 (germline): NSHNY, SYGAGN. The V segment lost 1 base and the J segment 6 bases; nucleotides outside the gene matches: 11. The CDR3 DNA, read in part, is TGTGCCAGCAGTGATCCTCGGACTGGGGGGAGGGATGCCGGG. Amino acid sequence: CASSDPRTGGRDAG. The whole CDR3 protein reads CASSDPRTGGRDAGQLYF.

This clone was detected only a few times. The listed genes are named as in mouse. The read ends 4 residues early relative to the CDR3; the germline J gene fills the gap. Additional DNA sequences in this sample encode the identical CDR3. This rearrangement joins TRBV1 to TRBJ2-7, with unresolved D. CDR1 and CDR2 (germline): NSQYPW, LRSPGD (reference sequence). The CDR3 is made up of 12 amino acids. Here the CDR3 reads CTCSAVGYEQYF. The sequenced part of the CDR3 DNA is TGCACCTGCAGTGCAGTTGGTTAT. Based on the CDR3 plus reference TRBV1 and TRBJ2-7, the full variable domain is VTLLEQNPRWRLVPRGQAVNLRCILKNSQYPWMSWYQQDLQKQLQWLFTLRSPGDKEVKSLPGADYLATRVTDTELRLQVANMSQGRTLYCTCSAVGYEQYFGPGTRLTVL.

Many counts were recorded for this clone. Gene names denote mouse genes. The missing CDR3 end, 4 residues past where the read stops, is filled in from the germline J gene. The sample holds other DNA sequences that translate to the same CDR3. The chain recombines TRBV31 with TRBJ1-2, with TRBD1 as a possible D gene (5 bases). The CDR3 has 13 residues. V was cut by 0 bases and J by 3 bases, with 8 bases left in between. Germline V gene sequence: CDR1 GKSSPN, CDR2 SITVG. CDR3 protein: CAWSLVGDSDYTF. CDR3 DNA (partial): TGTGCCTGGAGTCTAGTGGGGGACTCC.

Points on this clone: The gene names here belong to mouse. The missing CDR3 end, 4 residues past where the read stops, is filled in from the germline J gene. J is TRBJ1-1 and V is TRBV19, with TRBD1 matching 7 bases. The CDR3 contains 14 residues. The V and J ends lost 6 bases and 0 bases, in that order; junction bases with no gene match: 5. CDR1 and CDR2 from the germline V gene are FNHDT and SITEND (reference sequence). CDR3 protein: CASTAGTANTEVFF. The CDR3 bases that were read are TGTGCCAGCACCGCCGGGACAGCAAACACA.

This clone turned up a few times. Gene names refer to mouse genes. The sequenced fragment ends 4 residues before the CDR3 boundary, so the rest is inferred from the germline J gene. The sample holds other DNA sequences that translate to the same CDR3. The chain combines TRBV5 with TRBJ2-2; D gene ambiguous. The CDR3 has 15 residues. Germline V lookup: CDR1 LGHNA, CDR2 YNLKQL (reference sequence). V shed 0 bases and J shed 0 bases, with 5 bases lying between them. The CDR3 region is CASSQESANTGQLYF. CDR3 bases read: TGTGCCAGCAGCCAAGAATCAGCAAACACCGGG.

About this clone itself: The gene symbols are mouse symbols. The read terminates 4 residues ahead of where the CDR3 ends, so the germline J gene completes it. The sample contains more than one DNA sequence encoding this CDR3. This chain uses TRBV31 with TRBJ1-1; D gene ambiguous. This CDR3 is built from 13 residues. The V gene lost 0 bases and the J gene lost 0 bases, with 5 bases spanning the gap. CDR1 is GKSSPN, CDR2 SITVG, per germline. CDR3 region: CAWSLGQNTEVFF. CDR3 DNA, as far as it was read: TGTGCCTGGAGTCTAGGTCAGAACACA.

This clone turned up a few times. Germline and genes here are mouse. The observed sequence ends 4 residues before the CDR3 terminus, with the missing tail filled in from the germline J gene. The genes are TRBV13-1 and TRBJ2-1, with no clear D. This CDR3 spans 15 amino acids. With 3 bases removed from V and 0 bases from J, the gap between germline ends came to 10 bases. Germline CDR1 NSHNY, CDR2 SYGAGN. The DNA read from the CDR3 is TGTGCCAGCAGTGCCCAAAGTTATAACTATGCT. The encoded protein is CASSAQSYNYA. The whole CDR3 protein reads CASSAQSYNYAEQFF.

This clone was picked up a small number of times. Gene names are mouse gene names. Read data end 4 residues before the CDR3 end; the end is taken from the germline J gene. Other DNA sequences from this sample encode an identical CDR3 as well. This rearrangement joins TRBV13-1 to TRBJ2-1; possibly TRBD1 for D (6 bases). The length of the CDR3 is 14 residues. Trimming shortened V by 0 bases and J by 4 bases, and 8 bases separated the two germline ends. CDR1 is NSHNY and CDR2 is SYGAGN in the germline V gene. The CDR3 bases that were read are TGTGCCAGCAGTGATGGGCAGGGGTATGCT. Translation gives CASSDGQGYA. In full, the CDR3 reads CASSDGQGYAEQFF.

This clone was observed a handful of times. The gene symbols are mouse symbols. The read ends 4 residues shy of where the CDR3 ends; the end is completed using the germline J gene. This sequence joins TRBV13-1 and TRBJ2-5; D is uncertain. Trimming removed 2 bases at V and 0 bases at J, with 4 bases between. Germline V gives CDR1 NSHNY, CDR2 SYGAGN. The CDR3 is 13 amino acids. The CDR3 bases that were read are TGTGCCAGCAGTGAGTGGAACCAAGAC. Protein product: CASSEWNQD. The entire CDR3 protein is CASSEWNQDTQYF.